One and the same sample provided the 30 T cell receptor beta chains below, sequenced in a study of cytomegalovirus exposure and HLA in healthy donors. PCR primers comprised 60 Vbeta and 13 Jbeta primers. Libraries were prepared by immunoSEQ multiplex PCR; TCRdb keeps only in-frame clonotypes and omits some of them. The repertoire holds fewer than 200,000 clones, with around 83% as singletons. Sample: PBMCs. The source of these receptors is a man in his forties or fifties in good health and CMV-seronegative.

The rearrangement joins TRBV6-5 to TRBJ1-2; D not certain. V lost 3 bases and J 1 base, leaving 9 bases between the germline ends. CDR1 and CDR2 (germline): MNHEY, SVGAGI. The CDR3 is 14 amino acids. This CDR3 reads CASSYDTINYGYTF. DNA of the CDR3: TGTGCCAGCAGTTATGACACCATTAACTATGGCTACACCTTC.

The count of this clone is one. The gene calls are TRBV27 and TRBJ1-4; unclear D gene. In germline, CDR1 is MNHEY, CDR2 SMNVEV (reference sequence). This CDR3 contains 14 residues. V was clipped by 7 bases and J by 4 bases, with 13 bases between them. The CDR3 bases are TGTGCCAGCAAAGGCAGGCTGGTTAATGAAAAACTGTTTTTT. Translating it yields CASKGRLVNEKLFF.

CDR3 nucleotides: TGCGCCAGCAGCTTGGGAGGGGAGGGCTACGAGCAGTACTTC. It encodes CASSLGGEGYEQYF. This sequence joins TRBV5-1 and TRBJ2-7; 7 bases are shared with TRBD2. The junction had 3 bases not matched to a gene; V was cut back by 0 bases and J by 3 bases. CDR1 and CDR2 (germline): SGHRS, YFSETQ. The CDR3 has 14 residues.

The chain links TRBV5-6 to TRBJ2-1; the D gene is possibly TRBD1 (5 bases). Trimming removed 0 bases from V and 9 bases from J, with 10 bases in between. Per the germline V gene, CDR1 is SGHDT and CDR2 is YYEEEE. This CDR3 region has 13 residues. The DNA of the CDR3 is TGTGCCAGCAGCTTGGGCAGGGTCAGTGAGCAGTTCTTC. Amino acid sequence: CASSLGRVSEQFF.

The chain uses TRBV28 and TRBJ2-1, with a tentative D call TRBD2 (6 bases). Germline values: CDR1 MDHEN, CDR2 SYDVKM. The CDR3 has 15 amino acids. The ends were cut back, 8 bases at V and 7 bases at J, with 21 bases in the middle. CDR3 nucleotide sequence: TGTGCCAGCTCCACCTCGGGAGCTTGGGGTAATGAGCAGTTCTTC. It yields the protein CASSTSGAWGNEQFF.

In its sample, this clone was seen once. This chain connects TRBV9 to TRBJ2-7; 8 bases agree with TRBD2. The CDR3 is 16 residues long. CDR1 and CDR2 from the germline V gene are SGDLS and YYNGEE. Trimming at V came to 0 bases and at J to 2 bases, leaving 7 bases not matched to a gene. In nucleotides, the CDR3 is TGTGCCAGCAGCGTAGACGGCGGGGGGCTTACCTACGAGCAGTACTTC. It yields the protein CASSVDGGGLTYEQYF.

In its sample, this clone was seen a few times. The V gene is TRBV4-1, the J gene TRBJ2-4; the match to TRBD1 covers 8 bases. V was clipped by 4 bases and J by 7 bases; unmatched bases: 21. The germline CDR1 and CDR2 sequences are MGHRA and YSYEKL. The CDR3 covers 19 residues. The CDR3 region has the DNA TGCGCCAGCAGCCCTCGGGCCGACAGGGGCCTTACTCAGGGCAACATTCAGTACTTC. Translated: CASSPRADRGLTQGNIQYF.

In this sample, this clone turned up once. This chain connects TRBV18 to TRBJ1-4; possibly TRBD1 for D (6 bases). Trimming left V 0 bases short and J 7 bases short, with 12 bases between. Germline V gene sequence: CDR1 KGHSH, CDR2 LQKENI. The CDR3 consists of 15 residues. The CDR3 sequence: CASSPPNRDTEKLFF. The DNA for the CDR3 is TGTGCCAGCTCACCACCGAACAGGGATACTGAAAAACTGTTTTTT.

The chain couples TRBV5-6 to TRBJ1-5, with a possible D match to TRBD1 (6 bases). Trimming stripped 6 bases from V and 9 bases from J, with 31 bases between. Germline V gene lookup returns CDR1 SGHDT and CDR2 YYEEEE. This CDR3 is 18 amino acids long. In nucleotides, the CDR3 is TGTGCCAGCACCTTACCCAGACGGACAGCTAGAGGCCCCAGGCCCCAGCATTTT. This codes for CASTLPRRTARGPRPQHF.

The CDR3 protein is CASSPNGLGAGASYEQYF. The CDR3 nucleotides are TGTGCCAGCAGTCCTAACGGGCTTGGGGCGGGAGCGTCCTACGAGCAGTACTTC. V gene TRBV28 combines with J gene TRBJ2-5; 7 nucleotides align to TRBD2. The J call is doubtful: the DNA matches TRBJ2-7 better. The CDR3 spans 18 residues. Germline V lookup: CDR1 MDHEN, CDR2 SYDVKM.

The chain couples TRBV15 to TRBJ2-5; 7 bases fit TRBD2. Germline assignment: CDR1 LNHNV and CDR2 YYDKDF (reference sequence). The V segment lost 6 bases and the J segment 2 bases; nucleotides outside the gene matches: 3. The CDR3 covers 13 residues. In DNA, the CDR3 is TGTGCCACCAGGTGGGGGGGGCAAGAGACCCAGTACTTC. Translated, it gives CATRWGGQETQYF.

This chain uses TRBV7-9 with TRBJ2-1, with a tentative D call TRBD2 (5 bases). Trimming left V 5 bases short and J 14 bases short, with 7 bases between. Per germline, CDR1 SEHNR and CDR2 FQNEAQ (reference sequence). The CDR3 runs 9 residues. CDR3 sequence (DNA): TGTGCCAGCAGCCCCGGGGAGTTCTTC. Its translation: CASSPGEFF. The full variable domain, in which reference TRBV7-9 and TRBJ2-1 provide the parts outside the CDR3, is DTGVSQNPRHKITKRGQNVTFRCDPISEHNRLYWYRQTLGQGPEFLTYFQNEAQLEKSRLLSDRFSAERPKGSFSTLEIQRTEQGDSAMYLCASSPGEFFGPGTRLTVL.

This chain joins TRBV15 and TRBJ2-3; 9 bases map to TRBD1. Trimming cost V 0 bases and J 8 bases; bases outside gene matches: 6. This CDR3 region has 15 residues. From germline, CDR1 is LNHNV and CDR2 YYDKDF (reference sequence). The CDR3 reads CATSRDGQGLGTQYF. The CDR3 DNA reads as TGTGCCACCAGCAGAGATGGACAGGGGCTCGGTACGCAGTATTTT.

The V gene is TRBV5-1, the J gene TRBJ1-4; 7 bases map to TRBD1. V lost 0 bases, J lost 8 bases, and 7 bases stayed unmatched. Looked up from germline, CDR1 is SGHRS and CDR2 is YFSETQ. The CDR3 has 15 amino acids. The CDR3 DNA reads TGCGCCAGCAGCTTGGGCGGACAGGTCGCCGAAAAACTGTTTTTT. Translated: CASSLGGQVAEKLFF.

This chain links TRBV6-5 with TRBJ1-2; a weak D match, TRBD1 (6 bases). Trimming cost V 6 bases and J 4 bases, with 18 bases left between them. This CDR3 has 15 amino acids. Looked up from germline, CDR1 is MNHEY and CDR2 is SVGAGI. CDR3 DNA sequence: TGTGCCAGCAGCCCCGGAACCGGGACAACCTATGGCTACACCTTC. Translating it yields CASSPGTGTTYGYTF.

The chain has TRBV7-8 and TRBJ2-5; no firm D call. The CDR3 runs 15 residues. Germline lookup yields CDR1 SGHVS and CDR2 FQNEAQ. The V and J ends lost 2 bases and 0 bases respectively, with 10 bases between them. The CDR3 sequence: CASSLTDGYQETQYF. The CDR3 coding sequence is TGTGCCAGCAGCTTAACCGACGGGTACCAAGAGACCCAGTACTTC.

The chain combines TRBV9 with TRBJ1-1, with D perhaps matching TRBD1 (5 bases). The V and J ends lost 3 bases and 7 bases respectively, with 16 bases between them. CDR3 length: 14 amino acids. Germline lookup yields CDR1 SGDLS and CDR2 YYNGEE. CDR3 in amino acids: CASSAQSGWDEAFF. In DNA, the CDR3 is TGTGCCAGCAGCGCACAGTCAGGGTGGGATGAAGCTTTCTTT.

The chain is built from TRBV19 and TRBJ1-4; 7 bases are shared with TRBD1. After removal of 5 bases from V and 3 bases from J, the junction contained 9 bases not matched to a gene. The CDR3 runs to 16 residues. Germline V lookup: CDR1 LNHDA, CDR2 SQIVND (reference sequence). The CDR3 sequence is CASSVTGTRANEKLFF. DNA of the CDR3: TGTGCCAGTAGTGTGACAGGGACCCGCGCTAATGAAAAACTGTTTTTT.

The chain carries TRBV6-5 and TRBJ2-5; 8 bases match TRBD1. The germline CDR1 and CDR2 sequences are MNHEY and SVGAGI. The trim removed 5 bases at V and 3 bases at J, leaving 2 bases unmatched. CDR3 length: 13 amino acids. The CDR3 DNA is TGTGCCAGCAGTGAGGACAGGGAAGAGACCCAGTACTTC. Protein: CASSEDREETQYF.

The J gene is TRBJ2-5, the V gene TRBV7-9; 8 bases map to TRBD1. In germline, CDR1 is SEHNR, CDR2 FQNEAQ (reference sequence). V lost 3 bases and J lost 5; bases outside the gene matches: 8. This CDR3 contains 15 residues. The CDR3 nucleotides are TGTGCCAGCAGCTTGGTGCGACAGGGGTTGGAGACCCAGTACTTC. Encoded protein: CASSLVRQGLETQYF.

As to this clone: The same CDR3 arises from other DNA sequences in this sample as well. The V and J genes are TRBV6-1 and TRBJ2-7, with 7 bases lining up with TRBD2. V lost 6 bases, J lost 0 bases, and 8 bases stayed unmatched. CDR1 and CDR2 from the germline V gene are MNHNS and SASEGT. The CDR3 has 15 amino acids. This CDR3 is CASRVYSGYSYEQYF. The CDR3 DNA follows: TGTGCCAGCAGGGTTTATAGCGGGTACTCCTACGAGCAGTACTTC.

This clone has a single count. The rearrangement joins TRBV14 to TRBJ2-1; D might be TRBD2 (5 bases). The germline CDR1 and CDR2 sequences are SGHDN and FVKESK. V gave up 4 bases and J gave up 3 bases, with 22 bases separating them. The length of the CDR3 is 18 residues. The CDR3 loop is CASSRKFLAVQNYNEQFF. The CDR3 region has the DNA TGTGCCAGCAGCCGAAAATTCCTAGCAGTACAAAACTACAATGAGCAGTTCTTC.

In nucleotides, the CDR3 is TGTGCCAGTAGTGGACAGGGGGCGTTTGAGCAGTACTTC. Residues: CASSGQGAFEQYF. The chain combines TRBV19 with TRBJ2-7; 11 nucleotides match TRBD1. Germline-derived CDR1 and CDR2 are LNHDA and SQIVND (reference sequence). J lost 7 bases, V lost 5 bases, and 4 bases had no gene match. The CDR3 runs to 13 residues.

The sample holds one count of this clone. This rearrangement joins TRBV27 to TRBJ1-3, with D uncertain. Germline V gene sequence: CDR1 MNHEY, CDR2 SMNVEV (reference sequence). CDR3 size: 14 residues. V was pared by 6 bases and J by 0 bases, with 9 bases between. The CDR3 is CASSWAPSGNTIYF. CDR3 nucleotides: TGTGCCAGCAGCTGGGCCCCCTCTGGAAACACCATATATTTT.

J is TRBJ2-1 and V is TRBV29-1, with TRBD2 matching 10 bases. V lost 6 bases to trimming and J lost 4 bases; unmatched junction nucleotides: 3. This CDR3 is built from 13 residues. Germline CDR1 and CDR2: SQVTM and ANQGSEA. DNA for the CDR3: TGCAGCGTGGGGACTAGCGTTTACAATGAGCAGTTCTTC. Translation: CSVGTSVYNEQFF.

V gene TRBV13 combines with J gene TRBJ2-3; 8 bases agree with TRBD2. The CDR3 loop spans 16 amino acids. The junction had 6 bases not matched to a gene; V was cut back by 2 bases and J by 2 bases. The V gene's germline CDR1 is PRHDT and CDR2 FYEKMQ (reference sequence). In nucleotides, the CDR3 is TGTGCCAGCAGCTTAATAGTAGCGGGATACACAGATACGCAGTATTTT. This codes for CASSLIVAGYTDTQYF.

The chain carries TRBV5-1 and TRBJ2-7, with TRBD2 as a possible D gene (5 bases). CDR3 length: 15 amino acids. The germline CDR1 and CDR2 sequences are SGHRS and YFSETQ. The V gene lost 2 bases and the J gene lost 6 bases, with 18 bases spanning the gap. The CDR3 is CASSFEGVRLGEQYF. The CDR3 region has the DNA TGCGCCAGCAGCTTCGAGGGAGTTAGGTTGGGCGAGCAGTACTTC.

The chain is built from TRBV27 and TRBJ1-2; 8 nucleotides align to TRBD1. The length of the CDR3 is 16 residues. With 2 bases clipped from V and 3 bases from J, the junction kept 8 bases outside the gene matches. Germline assignment: CDR1 MNHEY and CDR2 SMNVEV (reference sequence). The CDR3 DNA reads as TGTGCCAGCAGTTTAACCCCCGGGACAGGCGACTATGGCTACACCTTC. Translated, it gives CASSLTPGTGDYGYTF.

V usage is TRBV28 and J usage is TRBJ1-1; maybe TRBD1 (5 bases). The V and J ends lost 6 bases and 4 bases respectively, with 15 bases between them. The germline gives CDR1 MDHEN, CDR2 SYDVKM. The CDR3 runs 14 residues. CDR3 region: CASRNFREGTEAFF. The CDR3 DNA is TGTGCCAGCAGGAACTTCAGGGAGGGCACTGAAGCTTTCTTT. The full variable domain, rest sourced from reference TRBV28 and TRBJ1-1, is DVKVTQSSRYLVKRTGEKVFLECVQDMDHENMFWYRQDPGLGLRLIYFSYDVKMKEKGDIPEGYSVSREKKERFSLILESASTNQTSMYLCASRNFREGTEAFFGQGTRLTVV.

The chain employs TRBV6-6 and TRBJ1-1; a possible D gene is TRBD1 (5 bases). The CDR3 covers 15 residues. V gave up 2 bases and J gave up 1 base, with 11 bases separating them. Per the germline V gene, CDR1 is MNHNY and CDR2 is SVGAGI (reference sequence). The CDR3 reads CASSYRTDTNTEAFF. The CDR3 DNA reads TGTGCCAGCAGTTACCGAACGGACACGAACACTGAAGCTTTCTTT.